This record covers a single TCR beta chain. The data were taken from a study of control samples from healthy donors and cancer patients. Sequenced by immunoSEQ multiplex PCR; TCRdb stores in-frame clones only, minus some. The table lists around 51,000 clones, 75% to 90% of them singletons. Germline loops: CDR1 SGHNT, CDR2 YENEEA. Germline trimming cut 5 bases from V and 4 bases from J; bases unmatched to any gene: 6. There are 14 residues in the CDR3. The sample comprised blood. The sequence was collected from a man aged 70-80 years in good health. The chain has TRBV11-3 and TRBJ1-2; 8 bases map to TRBD1. The CDR3 is CASSLSGTGYGYTF. The CDR3 DNA is TGTGCCAGCAGCCTATCCGGGACAGGCTATGGCTACACCTTC.